This T cell receptor (beta chain) comes out of a study of blood T cell repertoires in COVID-19. Study context: The United States, Italy and Spain were the sources of the acute and convalescent COVID-19 samples. The analysed material was cDNA or gDNA that came from T cells, B-cell-depleted T cells, or PBMCs.

Original data processing: Reference gene primers were amplified, and this amplification served to estimate nucleated cell counts. TCRdb's copy holds only in-frame clones and misses some; the assay was immunoSEQ multiplex PCR. The V and J calls and clone size were taken over from that table, and D and trimming were inferred from the DNA. Of about 330,000 clones listed, more than 75% are singletons. V lost 2 bases to trimming and J lost 6 bases, with 11 bases between them. CDR1 LGHDT and CDR2 YNNKEL come from the germline V gene (reference sequence). CDR3 length: 13 amino acids. Sequenced sample: peripheral blood. The rearrangement joins TRBV3-1 (or the pseudogene TRBV3-2) to TRBJ2-7; TRBD1 might be the D (5 bases). This TCR came from a woman between 45 and 65 years old with acute or convalescent COVID-19. CDR3 sequence: CASSQTRGSEQYF. CDR3 sequence (DNA): TGTGCCAGCAGCCAAACAAGGGGTTCCGAGCAGTACTTC.